A selection of T cell receptor beta chains follows, all from one sample in a study of T cells in Graves' hyperthyroidism and ophthalmopathy. A single record per CDR3 protein comes from TCRdb applying MiXCR to the multiplex PCR reads. The sample holds 600,000 to 650,000 distinct CDR3 sequences, 15% to 20% seen once. Sequencing was carried out using blood. The receptor source for this set is a woman aged 25 to 39 with Graves' hyperthyroidism. Both conserved end residues are part of each CDR3. A D gene is named only where the DNA matches it firmly. Only some rows state a clone size, as once, few, many or a class for expanded clones.

D	size	V	J	CDR3	DNA
NA	many	TRBV29-1	TRBJ1-2	CSVSGTEDLYGYTF	TGCAGCGTTTCCGGGACGGAGGACCTCTATGGCTACACCTTC
NA	NA	TRBV20-1	TRBJ1-3	CSVYSSPSSGNTIYF	TGCAGTGTTTACAGTTCCCCGAGCTCTGGAAACACCATATATTTT
NA	NA	TRBV10-3	TRBJ1-5	CAISESGTGVISNQPQHF	TGTGCCATCAGTGAGTCAGGTACAGGAGTTATTAGCAATCAGCCCCAGCATTTT
TRBD2	many	TRBV6-1	TRBJ2-5	CASRSSGNAGQETQYF	TGTGCCAGCAGGTCTAGCGGGAATGCGGGCCAAGAGACCCAGTACTTC
NA	few	TRBV9	TRBJ2-3	CASSAGGMTDTQYF	TGTGCCAGCAGCGCCGGGGGAATGACAGATACGCAGTATTTT
TRBD1	many	TRBV5-1	TRBJ1-1	CASSSRQGAEAFF	TGCGCCAGCAGCTCACGACAGGGCGCTGAAGCTTTCTTT
NA	many	TRBV11-2	TRBJ2-1	CASSLKGLSSSYNEQFF	TGTGCCAGCAGCTTAAAGGGACTTTCAAGCTCCTACAATGAGCAGTTCTTC
NA	NA	TRBV2	TRBJ2-3	CASSNNKVLTDTRYF	TGTGCCAGCAGCAACAATAAAGTCCTCACAGATACGCGGTATTTT
TRBD1	many	TRBV10-1	TRBJ2-7	CASSESGRGRDEQYF	TGCGCCAGCAGTGAGTCGGGCAGGGGGCGTGACGAGCAGTACTTC
TRBD2	many	TRBV5-1	TRBJ2-3	CASSLGLAGTDTQYF	TGTGCCAGCAGCTTAGGGCTAGCGGGCACAGATACGCAGTATTTT
NA	NA	TRBV19	TRBJ2-1	CASSILGDNEQFF	TGTGCCAGTAGTATCCTAGGAGACAATGAGCAGTTCTTC
TRBD1	many	TRBV28	TRBJ2-7	CASNFGDRETYEQYF	TGTGCCAGCAACTTCGGGGACAGGGAAACCTACGAGCAGTACTTC
TRBD1	NA	TRBV29-1	TRBJ2-2	CSVLGQVNTGELFF	TGCAGCGTACTGGGACAGGTGAACACCGGGGAGCTGTTTTTT
NA	many	TRBV28	TRBJ1-2	CASSLSSGAHYGYTF	TGTGCCAGCAGTTTAAGTTCAGGGGCCCACTATGGCTACACCTTC
TRBD2	few	TRBV12-3/TRBV12-4	TRBJ2-7	CASLGGTSLSYEQYF	TGTGCCAGCCTGGGGGGGACTAGTCTCTCCTACGAGCAGTACTTC
TRBD1	NA	TRBV7-9	TRBJ1-1	CASSLAPGQMNTEAFF	TGTGCCAGCAGCCTGGCCCCGGGACAGATGAACACTGAAGCTTTCTTT
NA	many	TRBV28	TRBJ1-6	CASSLPRQLFNSPLHF	TGTGCCAGCAGTTTACCGCGGCAGCTTTTTAATTCACCCCTCCACTTT
NA	many	TRBV6-1	TRBJ1-1	CASSYNILRGTEAFF	TGTGCCAGCAGTTACAATATCCTTAGGGGCACTGAAGCTTTCTTT
NA	many	TRBV28	TRBJ1-3	CASSLTGGNTIYF	TGTGCCAGCAGTTTGACGGGTGGAAACACCATATATTTT
TRBD1	few	TRBV30	TRBJ2-2	CAWSSPPHSQGTGELFF	TGTGCCTGGAGTTCGCCTCCACACTCACAGGGGACCGGGGAGCTGTTTTTT
NA	many	TRBV27	TRBJ2-7	CASSWRGSSYEQYF	TGTGCCAGCAGCTGGAGAGGGAGCTCCTACGAGCAGTACTTC
TRBD1	NA	TRBV28	TRBJ1-2	CASTWTGTGGWGYTF	TGTGCCAGCACTTGGACAGGGACAGGGGGCTGGGGCTACACCTTC
NA	many	TRBV10-3	TRBJ2-1	CAISENPGPSSYNEQFF	TGTGCCATCAGTGAGAATCCGGGACCGAGCTCCTACAATGAGCAGTTCTTC
NA	many	TRBV18	TRBJ2-7	CASSPPDYEQYF	TGTGCCAGCTCACCACCGGACTACGAGCAGTACTTC
NA	many	TRBV3-1	TRBJ1-5	CASSQGGNQPQHF	TGTGCCAGCAGCCAAGGTGGCAATCAGCCCCAGCATTTT
TRBD1	many	TRBV5-1	TRBJ2-3	CASSLSRGQIGTDTQYF	TGCGCCAGCAGCCTAAGTAGGGGGCAGATCGGCACAGATACGCAGTATTTT
NA	NA	TRBV5-6	TRBJ2-7	CASSLSIPYEQYF	TGTGCCAGCAGCCTCTCTATCCCCTACGAGCAGTACTTC
TRBD1	many	TRBV12-3/TRBV12-4	TRBJ2-2	CASDGQGNSGELFF	TGTGCCAGCGACGGACAGGGGAATTCCGGGGAGCTGTTTTTT
NA	NA	TRBV10-1	TRBJ2-7	CASSVTCYEQYF	TGCGCCAGCAGTGTGACTTGCTACGAGCAGTACTTC
NA	few	TRBV9	TRBJ1-1	CASSPARGRGTEAFF	TGTGCCAGCAGCCCAGCACGGGGGCGGGGCACTGAAGCTTTCTTT
TRBD2	many	TRBV12-3/TRBV12-4	TRBJ2-7	CASSTRRAGEGEQYF	TGTGCCAGCAGTACCCGCCGGGCGGGAGAAGGCGAGCAGTACTTC
NA	many	TRBV11-3	TRBJ1-1	CASSPDSFNTEAFF	TGTGCCAGCAGCCCGGACAGCTTCAACACTGAAGCTTTCTTT
NA	few	TRBV5-8	TRBJ1-5	CASSLSEDQQPQHF	TGTGCCAGCAGCTTGTCTGAAGACCAGCAGCCCCAGCATTTT
NA	NA	TRBV11-3	TRBJ2-7	CASSLTSFLSEQYF	TGTGCCAGCAGCTTAACTAGTTTTCTTTCCGAGCAGTACTTC